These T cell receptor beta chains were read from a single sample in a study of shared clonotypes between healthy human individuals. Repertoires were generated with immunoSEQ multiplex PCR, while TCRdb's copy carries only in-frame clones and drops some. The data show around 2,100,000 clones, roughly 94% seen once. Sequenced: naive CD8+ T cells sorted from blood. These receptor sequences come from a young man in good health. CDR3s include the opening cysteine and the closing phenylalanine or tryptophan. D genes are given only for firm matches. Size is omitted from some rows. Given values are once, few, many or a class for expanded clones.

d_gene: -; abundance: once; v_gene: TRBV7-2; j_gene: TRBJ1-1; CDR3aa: CASSFRDRAEAFF; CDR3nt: TGTGCCAGCAGCTTCAGGGACCGGGCTGAAGCTTTCTTT
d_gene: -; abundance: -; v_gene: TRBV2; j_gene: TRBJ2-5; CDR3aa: CASSEAVGIGETQYF; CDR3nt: TGTGCCAGCAGTGAAGCGGTGGGCATTGGGGAGACCCAGTACTTC
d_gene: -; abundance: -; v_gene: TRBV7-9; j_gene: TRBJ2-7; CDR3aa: CASSFGRTAYEQYF; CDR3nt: TGTGCCAGCAGCTTTGGTAGGACCGCCTACGAGCAGTACTTC
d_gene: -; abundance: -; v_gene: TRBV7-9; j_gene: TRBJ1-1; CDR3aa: CASSFPQAQNTEAFF; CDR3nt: TGTGCCAGCAGCTTTCCCCAGGCCCAGAACACTGAAGCTTTCTTT
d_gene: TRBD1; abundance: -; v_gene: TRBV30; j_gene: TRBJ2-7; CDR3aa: CAWALTGAYEQYF; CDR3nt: TGTGCCTGGGCCCTCACAGGGGCCTACGAGCAGTACTTC
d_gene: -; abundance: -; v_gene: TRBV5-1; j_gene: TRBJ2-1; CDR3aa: CASSYSVSEQFF; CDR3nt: TGCGCCAGCAGCTACAGTGTCAGTGAGCAGTTCTTC
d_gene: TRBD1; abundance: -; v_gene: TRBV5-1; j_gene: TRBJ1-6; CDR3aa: CASSLGDRGLSPLHF; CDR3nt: TGCGCCAGCAGCTTGGGGGACAGGGGGCTATCACCCCTCCACTTT
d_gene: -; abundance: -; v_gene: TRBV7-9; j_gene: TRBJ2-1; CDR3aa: CASSPGINNEQFF; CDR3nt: TGTGCCAGCAGCCCGGGGATAAACAATGAGCAGTTCTTC
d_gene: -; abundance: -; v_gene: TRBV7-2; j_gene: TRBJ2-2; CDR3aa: CASSLVGVGAGELFF; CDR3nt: TGTGCCAGCAGCTTAGTTGGGGTAGGGGCCGGGGAGCTGTTTTTT
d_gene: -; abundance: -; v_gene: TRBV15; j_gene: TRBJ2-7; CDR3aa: CATSSWLGLASSYEQYF; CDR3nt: TGTGCCACCAGCAGTTGGTTGGGGCTAGCGAGCTCCTACGAGCAGTACTTC
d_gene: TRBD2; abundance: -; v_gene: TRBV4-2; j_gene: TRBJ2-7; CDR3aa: CASSQDSGGSSYEQYF; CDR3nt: TGTGCCAGCAGCCAAGATAGCGGGGGCAGCTCCTACGAGCAGTACTTC
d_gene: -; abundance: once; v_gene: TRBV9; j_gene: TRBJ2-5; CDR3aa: CASSVAIRADETQYF; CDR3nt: TGTGCCAGCAGCGTAGCAATCAGGGCTGATGAGACCCAGTACTTC
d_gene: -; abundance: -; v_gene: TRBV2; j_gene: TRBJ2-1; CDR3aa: CASSEILATGSYNEQFF; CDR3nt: TGTGCCAGCAGTGAAATACTAGCTACAGGGTCCTACAATGAGCAGTTCTTC
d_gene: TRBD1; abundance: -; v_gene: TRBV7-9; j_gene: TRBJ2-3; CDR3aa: CASSSTGGWTDTQYF; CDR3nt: TGTGCCAGCAGCTCCACAGGGGGGTGGACAGATACGCAGTATTTT
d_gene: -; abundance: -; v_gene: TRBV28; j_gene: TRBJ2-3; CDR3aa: CASSPPTDTQYF; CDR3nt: TGTGCCAGCAGTCCCCCGACAGATACGCAGTATTTT
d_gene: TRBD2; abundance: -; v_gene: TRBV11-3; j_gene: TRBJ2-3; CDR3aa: CASSLDPGGGSIDTQYF; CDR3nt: TGTGCCAGCAGCTTAGATCCGGGCGGGGGGTCGATAGATACGCAGTATTTT
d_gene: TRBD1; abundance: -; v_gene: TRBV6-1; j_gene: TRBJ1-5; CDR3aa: CASSVLTGSDQPQHF; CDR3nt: TGTGCCAGCAGTGTTCTGACAGGGTCAGATCAGCCCCAGCATTTT
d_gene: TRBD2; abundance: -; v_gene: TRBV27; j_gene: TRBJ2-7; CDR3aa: CASSFSGRDYEQYF; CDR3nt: TGTGCCAGCAGTTTTTCCGGGAGGGACTACGAGCAGTACTTC
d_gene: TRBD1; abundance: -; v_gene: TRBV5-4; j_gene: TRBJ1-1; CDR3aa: CASSRRGVPEAFF; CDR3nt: TGTGCCAGCAGCCGCAGGGGGGTCCCTGAAGCTTTCTTT
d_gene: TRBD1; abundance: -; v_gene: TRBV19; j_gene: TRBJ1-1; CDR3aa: CATHRGPDLNTEAFF; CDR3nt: TGTGCCACCCACAGGGGTCCGGACCTGAACACTGAAGCTTTCTTT
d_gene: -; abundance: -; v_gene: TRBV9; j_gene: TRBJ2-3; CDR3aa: CASSSRTSDTQYF; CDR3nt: TGTGCCAGCAGCAGCCGGACGTCAGATACGCAGTATTTT
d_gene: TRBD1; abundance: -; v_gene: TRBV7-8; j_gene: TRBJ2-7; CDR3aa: CASSPGTGPSYEQYF; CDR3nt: TGTGCCAGCAGCCCGGGGACAGGGCCTTCCTACGAGCAGTACTTC
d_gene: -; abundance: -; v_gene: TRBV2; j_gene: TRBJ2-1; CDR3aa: CASLDRSSYNEQFF; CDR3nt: TGTGCCAGCCTTGACCGGAGCTCCTACAATGAGCAGTTCTTC
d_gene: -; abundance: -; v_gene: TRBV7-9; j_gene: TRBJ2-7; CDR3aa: CASSLDAFEQYF; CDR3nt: TGTGCCAGCAGCCTGGACGCATTTGAGCAGTACTTC
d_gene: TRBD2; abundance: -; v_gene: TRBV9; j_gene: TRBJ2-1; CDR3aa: CASSLRLAEQNEQFF; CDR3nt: TGTGCCAGCAGCCTCCGACTAGCGGAACAAAATGAGCAGTTCTTC
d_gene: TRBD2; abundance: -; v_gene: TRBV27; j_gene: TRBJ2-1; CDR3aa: CASSPGLVNEQFF; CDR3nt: TGTGCCAGCAGCCCGGGACTAGTAAATGAGCAGTTCTTC
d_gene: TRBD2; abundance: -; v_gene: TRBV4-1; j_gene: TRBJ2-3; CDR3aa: CASSQDWGGLTDTQYF; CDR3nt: TGCGCCAGCAGCCAAGATTGGGGGGGTCTCACGGATACGCAGTATTTT
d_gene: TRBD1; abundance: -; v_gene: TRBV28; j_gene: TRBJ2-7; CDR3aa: CASSVEGATGYYEQYF; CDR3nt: TGTGCCAGCAGCGTAGAGGGGGCGACTGGATACTACGAGCAGTACTTC
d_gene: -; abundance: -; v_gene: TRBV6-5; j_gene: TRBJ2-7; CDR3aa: CASSPGSQPTNEQYF; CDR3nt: TGTGCCAGCAGCCCTGGGAGTCAGCCGACCAACGAGCAGTACTTC
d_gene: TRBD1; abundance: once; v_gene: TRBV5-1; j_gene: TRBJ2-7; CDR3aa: CASSLGQGRTSYEQYF; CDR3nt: TGCGCCAGCAGCCTAGGACAGGGTCGCACCTCCTACGAGCAGTACTTC
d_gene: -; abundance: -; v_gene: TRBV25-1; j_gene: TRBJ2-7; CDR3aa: CASSDYVYEQYF; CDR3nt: TGTGCCAGCAGTGATTATGTGTACGAGCAGTACTTC
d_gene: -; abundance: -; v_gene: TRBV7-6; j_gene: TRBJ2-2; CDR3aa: CASSLGTMGTGELFF; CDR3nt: TGTGCCAGCAGCTTAGGGACTATGGGGACCGGGGAGCTGTTTTTT
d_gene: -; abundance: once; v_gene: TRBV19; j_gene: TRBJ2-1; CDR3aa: CASSRTVNNEQFF; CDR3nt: TGTGCCAGTAGTAGAACAGTCAACAATGAGCAGTTCTTC
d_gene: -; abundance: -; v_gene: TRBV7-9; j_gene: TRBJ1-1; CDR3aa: CASSLGTLGEAFF; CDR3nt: TGTGCCAGCAGCCTTGGGACACTGGGTGAAGCTTTCTTT
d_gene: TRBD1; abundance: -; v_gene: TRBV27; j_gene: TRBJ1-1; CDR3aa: CASSLDRGLSTEAFF; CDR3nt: TGTGCCAGCAGTTTAGACAGGGGGCTGAGCACTGAAGCTTTCTTT
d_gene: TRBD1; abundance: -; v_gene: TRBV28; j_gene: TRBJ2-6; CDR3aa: CASSPPGQGSGANVLTF; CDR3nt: TGTGCCAGCAGCCCCCCGGGACAGGGATCTGGGGCCAACGTCCTGACTTTC
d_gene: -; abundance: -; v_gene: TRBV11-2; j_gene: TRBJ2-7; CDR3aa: CASSQGPFSYEQYF; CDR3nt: TGTGCCAGCAGCCAGGGTCCGTTTTCCTACGAGCAGTACTTC
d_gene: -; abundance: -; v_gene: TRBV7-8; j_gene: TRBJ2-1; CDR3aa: CASSLALIGTDTYNEQFF; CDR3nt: TGTGCCAGCAGCTTAGCCCTTATTGGGACGGATACCTACAATGAGCAGTTCTTC
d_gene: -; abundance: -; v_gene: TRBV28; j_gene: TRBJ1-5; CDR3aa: CASSDRDGPQPQHF; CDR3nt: TGTGCCAGCAGTGACCGGGACGGACCTCAGCCCCAGCATTTT
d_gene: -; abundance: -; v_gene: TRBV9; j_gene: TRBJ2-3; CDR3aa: CASSVPPRADTQYF; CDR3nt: TGTGCCAGCAGCGTTCCCCCCAGGGCAGATACGCAGTATTTT
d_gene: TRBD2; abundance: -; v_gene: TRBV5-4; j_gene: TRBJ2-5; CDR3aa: CASSYPAGGQETQYF; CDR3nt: TGTGCCAGCAGCTACCCAGCGGGGGGCCAAGAGACCCAGTACTTC
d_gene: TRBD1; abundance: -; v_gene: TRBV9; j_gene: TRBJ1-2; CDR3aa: CASSVARTGYGYTF; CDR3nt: TGTGCCAGCAGCGTAGCCCGGACAGGGTATGGCTACACCTTC
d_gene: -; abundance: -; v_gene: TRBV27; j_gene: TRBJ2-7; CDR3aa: CASSLSSAYEQYF; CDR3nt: TGTGCCAGCAGTTTATCCTCAGCCTACGAGCAGTACTTC
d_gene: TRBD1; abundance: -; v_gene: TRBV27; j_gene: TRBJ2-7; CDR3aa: CASSSLGQEPYEQYF; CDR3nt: TGTGCCAGCAGTTCACTCGGACAGGAACCATACGAGCAGTACTTC
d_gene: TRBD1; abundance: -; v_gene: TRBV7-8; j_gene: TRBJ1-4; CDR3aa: CASSFPVDRDPTNEKLFF; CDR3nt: TGTGCCAGCAGCTTTCCCGTAGACAGGGACCCAACTAATGAAAAACTGTTTTTT
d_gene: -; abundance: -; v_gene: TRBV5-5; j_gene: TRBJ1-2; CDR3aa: CASSLVSGTNYGYTF; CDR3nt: TGTGCCAGCAGCTTGGTTTCAGGCACTAACTATGGCTACACCTTC
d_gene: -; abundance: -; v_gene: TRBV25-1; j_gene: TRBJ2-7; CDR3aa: CASSAKGHYEQYF; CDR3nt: TGTGCCAGCAGTGCGAAAGGACACTACGAGCAGTACTTC
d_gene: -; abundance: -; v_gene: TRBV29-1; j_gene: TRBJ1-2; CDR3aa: CSVVMGENYGYTF; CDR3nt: TGCAGCGTTGTTATGGGGGAAAACTATGGCTACACCTTC
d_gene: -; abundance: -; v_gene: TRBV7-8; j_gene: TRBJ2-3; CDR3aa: CASSLAQREWGTDTQYF; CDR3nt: TGTGCCAGCAGCTTAGCGCAGAGGGAGTGGGGCACAGATACGCAGTATTTT
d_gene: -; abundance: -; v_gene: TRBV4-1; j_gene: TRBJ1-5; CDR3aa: CASSQRYISNQPQHF; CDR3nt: TGCGCCAGCAGCCAACGCTATATAAGCAATCAGCCCCAGCATTTT
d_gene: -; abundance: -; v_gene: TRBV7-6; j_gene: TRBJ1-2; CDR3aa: CASSLGDTEHNYGYTF; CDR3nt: TGTGCCAGCAGCTTAGGCGACACAGAACATAACTATGGCTACACCTTC
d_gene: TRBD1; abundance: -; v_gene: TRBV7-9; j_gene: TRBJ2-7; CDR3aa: CASSLSTGGGNEQYF; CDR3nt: TGTGCCAGCAGCTTATCAACAGGGGGCGGGAACGAGCAGTACTTC
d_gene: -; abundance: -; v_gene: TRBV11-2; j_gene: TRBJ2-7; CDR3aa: CASSSYGPNPYEQYF; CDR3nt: TGTGCCAGCAGCTCCTACGGGCCTAACCCCTACGAGCAGTACTTC